Listed below are T cell receptor beta chains from one sample, sequenced in a study of post-analysis software for immune sequencing data. TCRdb re-derived calls from the PCR reads in MiXCR, one entry per CDR3 protein. The table records 700,000 to 800,000 distinct CDR3 sequences, about 27% of them present only once. Material for sequencing was blood. Every receptor here comes from a girl aged 5-17 years with multiple sclerosis. The CDR3 runs from the conserved cysteine through the conserved F or W. Each record gives: J gene, V gene, clone size, D gene, CDR3 length, CDR3 protein, CDR3 DNA. D genes are given only for firm matches. A row's size may be missing; if present it is once, few, many or a size class.

TRBJ1-5 | TRBV12-3/TRBV12-4 | - | TRBD1 | 16 | CASSLRTGGLNQPQHF | TGTGCCAGCAGTTTAAGGACAGGGGGATTGAATCAGCCCCAGCATTTT
TRBJ1-1 | TRBV20-1 | - | - | 14 | CSARDIRGVSEAFF | TGCAGTGCTAGAGATATCCGGGGGGTGTCTGAAGCTTTCTTT
TRBJ2-1 | TRBV7-2 | - | - | 11 | CASSPSPEQFF | TGTGCCAGCAGCCCAAGCCCTGAGCAGTTCTTC
TRBJ2-7 | TRBV20-1 | few | TRBD2 | 15 | CSAPGLASGPYEQYF | TGCAGTGCCCCGGGGCTTGCTAGCGGCCCCTACGAGCAGTACTTC
TRBJ2-3 | TRBV6-5 | - | TRBD2 | 17 | CASSYTIQRGAFYTQYF | TGTGCCAGCAGTTACACCATTCAGCGGGGGGCCTTTTATACGCAGTATTTT
TRBJ2-7 | TRBV7-9 | - | TRBD1 | 16 | CASSLDGTGIRDEQYF | TGTGCCAGCAGCTTAGACGGGACAGGGATAAGGGACGAGCAGTACTTC
TRBJ2-7 | TRBV28 | - | - | 14 | CASTPGGMGYEQYF | TGTGCCAGCACCCCAGGGGGGATGGGGTACGAGCAGTACTTC
TRBJ1-6 | TRBV7-9 | few | - | 12 | CASGQGSSPLHF | TGTGCCAGCGGGCAGGGAAGCTCACCCCTCCACTTT
TRBJ2-5 | TRBV27 | few | - | 12 | CASGWGAETQYF | TGTGCCAGCGGCTGGGGGGCGGAGACCCAGTACTTC
TRBJ2-1 | TRBV24-1 | few | - | 13 | CATSDAALEQAFF | TGTGCCACCAGTGATGCGGCTCTCGAGCAGGCGTTCTTC
TRBJ2-4 | TRBV7-2 | few | - | 12 | CASSPGGPVPYF | TGTGCCAGCAGCCCTGGGGGCCCCGTCCCGTACTTC
TRBJ2-5 | TRBV28 | - | - | 12 | CASSTAKETQYF | TGTGCCAGCAGTACAGCTAAAGAGACCCAGTACTTC
TRBJ1-2 | TRBV12-3/TRBV12-4 | many | - | 11 | CASSSPYGYTF | TGTGCCAGCAGTTCCCCTTATGGCTACACCTTC
TRBJ1-5 | TRBV7-2 | - | - | 15 | CASSLFSGADQPQHF | TGTGCCAGCAGCTTATTTTCCGGGGCCGACCAGCCCCAGCATTTT
TRBJ2-1 | TRBV10-1 | few | TRBD1 | 15 | CASSALYRGKNEQFF | TGCGCCAGCAGTGCTCTCTACAGGGGGAAAAATGAGCAGTTCTTC
TRBJ2-2 | TRBV4-3 | few | - | 15 | CASSQGTVRTGELFF | TGCGCCAGCAGCCAAGGGACAGTGAGGACCGGGGAGCTGTTTTTT
TRBJ1-5 | TRBV5-6 | few | TRBD1 | 16 | CASSAKTGASNQPQHF | TGTGCCAGCAGCGCCAAGACAGGGGCCAGCAATCAGCCCCAGCATTTT
TRBJ1-2 | TRBV6-2/TRBV6-3 | many | TRBD1 | 13 | CASSADRGYGYTF | TGTGCCAGCAGTGCGGACAGGGGCTATGGCTACACCTTC
TRBJ2-1 | TRBV20-1 | - | - | 18 | CSARDYPLRESSYNEQFF | TGCAGTGCTAGAGATTACCCTCTCCGGGAGAGCTCCTACAATGAGCAGTTCTTC
TRBJ1-2 | TRBV6-6 | few | - | 14 | CASSQSLSLDGYTF | TGTGCCAGCAGTCAGAGTTTAAGTCTTGATGGCTACACCTTC
TRBJ2-7 | TRBV6-5 | - | TRBD1 | 17 | CASSLFRTGQWLGEQYF | TGTGCCAGCAGCTTATTCCGAACGGGACAGTGGTTGGGCGAGCAGTACTTC
TRBJ2-3 | TRBV20-1 | - | TRBD2 | 16 | CSANGLAGAHTDTQYF | TGCAGTGCTAATGGACTAGCGGGAGCGCACACAGATACGCAGTATTTT
TRBJ1-2 | TRBV15 | few | TRBD1 | 18 | CATSSSPGQGVAGYGYTF | TGTGCCACCAGCAGCTCCCCGGGACAGGGGGTCGCTGGCTATGGCTACACCTTC
TRBJ2-5 | TRBV9 | - | - | 15 | CASSVGGGSRETQYF | TGTGCCAGCAGCGTAGGTGGAGGCTCCCGGGAGACCCAGTACTTC
TRBJ2-7 | TRBV29-1 | many | TRBD2 | 13 | CSVWTSETYEQYF | TGCAGCGTTTGGACTAGCGAGACCTACGAGCAGTACTTC
TRBJ2-1 | TRBV6-5 | few | TRBD2 | 16 | CASSYSSGRGNNEQFF | TGTGCCAGCAGTTACTCGAGCGGGAGGGGGAACAATGAGCAGTTCTTC
TRBJ2-7 | TRBV20-1 | - | - | 12 | CSASFRDNEQYF | TGCAGTGCTAGCTTTAGGGACAATGAGCAGTACTTC
TRBJ1-3 | TRBV15 | - | - | 15 | CATTPDRFSGNTIYF | TGTGCCACCACCCCAGACAGGTTCTCTGGAAACACCATATATTTT
TRBJ2-1 | TRBV29-1 | - | - | 12 | CSVRPMTGEQFF | TGCAGCGTTCGACCCATGACCGGGGAGCAGTTCTTC
TRBJ2-2 | TRBV20-1 | - | - | 14 | CSASGTGNTGELFF | TGCAGTGCTAGCGGGACCGGCAACACCGGGGAGCTGTTTTTT
TRBJ1-2 | TRBV7-2 | - | TRBD1 | 17 | CASSLGRARQGALGYTF | TGTGCCAGCAGCTTAGGTCGTGCGAGGCAGGGGGCGCTTGGCTACACCTTC
TRBJ1-2 | TRBV13 | - | - | 13 | CASSFRGDKSYTF | TGTGCCAGCAGCTTCCGAGGCGACAAGAGCTACACCTTC
TRBJ1-2 | TRBV5-1 | few | - | 14 | CASSMDSPFDGYTF | TGCGCCAGCAGCATGGACAGCCCCTTTGATGGCTACACCTTC
TRBJ2-7 | TRBV4-3 | few | - | 16 | CASSQVGIGGSYEQYF | TGCGCCAGCAGCCAAGTTGGCATAGGCGGCTCCTACGAGCAGTACTTC
TRBJ2-7 | TRBV6-4 | few | - | 14 | CASRRRWPLYEQYF | TGTGCCAGCAGAAGGCGGTGGCCCCTTTACGAGCAGTACTTC
TRBJ2-1 | TRBV7-9 | - | - | 13 | CASSSAEISEQFF | TGTGCCAGCAGCTCCGCCGAGATCAGTGAGCAGTTCTTC
TRBJ2-1 | TRBV19 | - | TRBD2 | 14 | CASSPMTSGSSRFF | TGTGCCAGTAGTCCGATGACTAGCGGGAGTTCTCGGTTCTTC
TRBJ1-6 | TRBV7-8 | few | - | 14 | CASSTGSYNSPLHF | TGTGCCAGCAGCACAGGGTCCTATAATTCACCCCTCCACTTT
TRBJ1-2 | TRBV30 | - | - | 13 | CAFQQGGIGGYTF | TGTGCCTTCCAACAAGGGGGGATCGGTGGCTACACCTTC
TRBJ1-1 | TRBV5-1 | - | - | 15 | CASSLGQGSGAEAFF | TGCGCCAGCAGCTTGGGTCAGGGTTCGGGGGCTGAAGCTTTCTTT
TRBJ2-5 | TRBV6-6 | - | TRBD1 | 15 | CASSSIITGGHEQYF | TGTGCCAGCAGTTCGATCATAACAGGGGGCCATGAGCAGTACTTC
TRBJ2-1 | TRBV2 | - | - | 10 | CAGYGNEQFF | TGTGCCGGCTACGGGAATGAGCAGTTCTTC
TRBJ2-3 | TRBV4-2 | - | - | 16 | CASSQDWLSSTDTQYF | TGCGCCAGCAGCCAAGATTGGCTTTCTAGCACAGATACGCAGTATTTT
TRBJ2-3 | TRBV3-1 | - | - | 16 | CASSPNGTSSTDTQYF | TGTGCCAGCAGTCCCAACGGCACTAGCAGCACAGATACGCAGTATTTT
TRBJ2-5 | TRBV20-1 | many | - | 15 | CSARDLGTPQETQYF | TGCAGTGCTAGAGACCTTGGGACACCTCAAGAGACCCAGTACTTC